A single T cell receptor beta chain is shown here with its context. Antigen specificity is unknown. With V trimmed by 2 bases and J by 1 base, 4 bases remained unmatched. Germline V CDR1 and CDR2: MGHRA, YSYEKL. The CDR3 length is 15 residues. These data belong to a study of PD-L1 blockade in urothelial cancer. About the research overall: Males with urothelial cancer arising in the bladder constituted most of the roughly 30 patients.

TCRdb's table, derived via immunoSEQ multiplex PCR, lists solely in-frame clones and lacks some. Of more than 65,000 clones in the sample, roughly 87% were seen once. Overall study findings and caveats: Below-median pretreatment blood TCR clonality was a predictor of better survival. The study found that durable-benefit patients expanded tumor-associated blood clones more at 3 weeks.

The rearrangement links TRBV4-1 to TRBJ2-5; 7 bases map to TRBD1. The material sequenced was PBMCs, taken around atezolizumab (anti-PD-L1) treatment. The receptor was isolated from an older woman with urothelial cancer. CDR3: CASSQLDRAQETQYF. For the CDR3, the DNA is TGCGCCAGCAGCCAACTCGACAGGGCCCAAGAGACCCAGTACTTC.